This entry lists 9 T cell receptor beta chains sequenced from one sample in a study of post-analysis software for immune sequencing data. Antigens of these TCRs are unknown. Libraries were made from TCR beta cDNA, and they carried unique molecular identifiers. A single record per CDR3 protein comes from TCRdb applying MiXCR to the PCR reads. The sample gives 740,000 or so distinct CDR3 sequences, roughly 58% of which show up once; about 4.5% is in the top ten. Whole-study results and caveats: Included in a set of five TRBV segments more frequent in patients than controls were TRBV5-6, TRBV5-1 and TRBV20-1.

Material for sequencing was blood. Receptors originate from a girl under 18 with multiple sclerosis.

V gene TRBV20-1 combines with J gene TRBJ2-4, with 8 bases aligning to TRBD1. The CDR3 runs 15 residues. The trim removed 1 base at V and 9 bases at J, leaving 11 bases unmatched. Germline lookup yields CDR1 DFQATT and CDR2 SNEGSKA (reference sequence). DNA for the CDR3: TGCAGTGCTAGAGCTGCAGGGGGCGGTTTGGGCATTCAGTACTTC. Translation: CSARAAGGGLGIQYF.

This clonotype was seen just once. The CDR3 DNA is TGTGCCAGCAGCCAAGATCCAACCCCGGGCACGCAGTATTTT. It specifies CASSQDPTPGTQYF. The chain employs TRBV4-2 and TRBJ2-3; D is ambiguous. This CDR3 region has 14 residues. V lost 0 bases, J lost 9 bases, and 13 bases lay in between. CDR1 LGHNA and CDR2 YNFKEQ come from the germline V gene.

This clonotype was counted a few times. The chain carries TRBV27 and TRBJ1-2, with 8 bases lining up with TRBD1. The germline CDR1 and CDR2 sequences are MNHEY and SMNVEV (reference sequence). J lost 8 bases, V lost 5 bases, and 10 bases had no gene match. The CDR3 extends over 14 amino acids. This chain's CDR3 is CASSPDRGPLGYTF. The CDR3 nucleotides read TGTGCCAGCAGTCCTGACAGGGGACCTCTGGGCTACACCTTC.

This clonotype was counted between two and nine times. The chain joins TRBV29-1 to TRBJ2-3, with D unresolved. The CDR3 covers 11 residues. Trimming stripped 7 bases from V and 4 bases from J, with 9 bases between. Germline CDR1 reads SQVTM; CDR2 reads ANQGSEA. The CDR3 protein is CSGGLSDTQYF. CDR3 coding DNA: TGCAGCGGGGGATTGTCAGATACGCAGTATTTT.

This sequence joins TRBV29-1 and TRBJ2-5, with a weak D call TRBD2 (5 bases). The germline CDR1 and CDR2 sequences are SQVTM and ANQGSEA. This CDR3 has 13 amino acids. Trimming took off 5 bases at V and 4 bases at J, with 14 bases between the two ends. This chain's CDR3 is CSVPLGGGETQYF. The DNA of the CDR3 is TGCAGCGTTCCTCTAGGAGGAGGAGAGACCCAGTACTTC.

V and J are TRBV12-3 or TRBV12-4 and TRBJ2-1; 7 bases are shared with TRBD2. The CDR3 consists of 13 residues. V gave up 4 bases and J gave up 6 bases; unmatched junction bases: 3. CDR3 sequence reads: CASSWGGLNEQFF. The CDR3 DNA reads as TGTGCCAGCAGTTGGGGGGGACTCAATGAGCAGTTCTTC.

The rearrangement joins TRBV20-1 to TRBJ1-6; TRBD1 aligns across 9 bases. CDR1 and CDR2 (germline): DFQATT, SNEGSKA (reference sequence). The CDR3 sequence is 17 residues long. Unmatched junction bases numbered 6, after V lost 0 bases and J lost 3 bases. The DNA of the CDR3 is TGCAGTGCTAGAGATGTTCGGACAGGGGACTATAATTCACCCCTCCACTTT. Its protein is CSARDVRTGDYNSPLHF.

This clonotype was seen only a few times. This sequence joins TRBV2 and TRBJ2-1; maybe TRBD2 (6 bases). V lost 3 bases, J lost 4 bases, and 16 bases lay in between. Germline V gives CDR1 SNHLY, CDR2 FYNNEI. This CDR3 contains 16 residues. Here the CDR3 reads CASSERRGTSYNEQFF. As DNA, the CDR3 is TGTGCCAGCAGTGAGAGGCGGGGAACTTCATACAATGAGCAGTTCTTC.

This chain connects TRBV10-3 to TRBJ2-1, with a tentative D call TRBD1 (6 bases). Per the germline V gene, CDR1 is ENHRY and CDR2 is SYGVKD. The V and J ends lost 5 bases and 7 bases respectively, with 9 bases between them. The CDR3 loop spans 12 amino acids. CDR3 protein: CAISLQGNEQFF. The DNA for the CDR3 is TGTGCCATCAGTCTTCAGGGGAATGAGCAGTTCTTC.